This entry is about one TCR beta chain. Amplification targeted TCR beta CDR3 regions from RNA transcripts. TCR CDR3 underwent first-round RT-PCR with the HTBI primer set. TCRdb analysed the multiplex PCR reads with MiXCR anew, one entry per CDR3 protein. The sample shows 370,000 or so distinct CDR3 sequences, roughly 25% of them seen only once. The CDR3 spans 14 residues. Germline V gene sequence: CDR1 LGHDT, CDR2 YNNKEL (reference sequence). V lost 3 bases to trimming and J lost 2 bases, with 11 bases between them. The data are from a study of T cells in Graves' hyperthyroidism and ophthalmopathy. Overall study context: Prior to any treatment, at the point of initial diagnosis, peripheral blood was collected.

Calling Graves' hyperthyroidism stable meant ophthalmopathy did not progress within 18 months. In patients aged 18 to 65, hyperthyroidism was newly diagnosed, with duration under 2 months. A roughly 9.1 ml volume of fresh peripheral blood provided the PBMCs. The sample was blood. This receptor was taken from a man between 45 and 60 years old with Graves' hyperthyroidism. This chain links TRBV3-1 with TRBJ2-7, with D unclear. CDR3 DNA sequence: TGTGCCAGCAGCCAGGGCCATCCTCCCTACGAGCAGTACTTC. It specifies CASSQGHPPYEQYF.